The clone carrying this T cell receptor (beta chain) has more than one count but fewer than ten. What it binds is unknown. The sample belongs to a study of T-cell reconstitution after alpha-beta-depleted transplantation in children. Findings and caveats of the study: Some patients showed high day-60 TCRbeta diversity, which derived from surviving recipient T cells and thymic progenitors.

Molecular barcoding with unique molecular identifiers was used for the TCRbeta library. TCRdb analysed the PCR reads with MiXCR anew, one entry per CDR3 protein. The data contain approximately 800,000 distinct CDR3 sequences, 15% to 20% of them singletons. The sequencing used PBMCs, mostly from graft donor cells, collected 360 days after TCRalphabeta/CD19-depleted stem cell transplant. The receptor was isolated from a male patient younger than 18 who had a stem cell transplant for acute lymphoblastic leukemia, so the T cells may come from the graft donor.

CDR3 nucleotides: TGTGCCAGCAGTTTCCCGGCGGGGCGCACAGATACGCAGTATTTT. Amino acid sequence: CASSFPAGRTDTQYF. The rearrangement joins TRBV12-3 or TRBV12-4 to TRBJ2-3; maybe TRBD2 (6 bases). The ends were cut back, 3 bases at V and 1 base at J, with 11 bases in the middle. The CDR3 length is 15 residues.